This T cell receptor (beta chain) was identified during a study of blood T cell repertoires in COVID-19. Across the whole study: Samples representing acute and convalescent COVID-19 were sourced from the United States, Italy and Spain. PBMCs, B-cell-depleted T cells, or T cells provided the cDNA or gDNA that made up the material.

Germline loops: CDR1 SGHNT, CDR2 YYREEE (reference sequence). The germline V and J ends were trimmed by 2 bases and 3 bases, with 5 bases remaining between them. The CDR3 consists of 13 residues. The table came from immunoSEQ multiplex PCR; TCRdb's copy has only in-frame clones and leaves some out. The sample records about 120,000 clones, roughly 79% being singletons. Sample: peripheral blood. The gene calls are TRBV5-4 and TRBJ2-2; D gene ambiguous. The TCR sequence derives from a human donor in a cohort sampled during active COVID-19. CDR3 sequence (DNA): TGTGCCAGCAGCTTTACAGACACCGGGGAGCTGTTTTTT. This translates into CASSFTDTGELFF. The full variable domain, with the rest looked up from reference TRBV5-4 and TRBJ2-2, is ETGVTQSPTHLIKTRGQQVTLRCSSQSGHNTVSWYQQALGQGPQFIFQYYREEENGRGNFPPRFSGLQFPNYSSELNVNALELDDSALYLCASSFTDTGELFFGEGSRLTVL.